This paragraph reports one T cell receptor (beta chain). The antigen it binds to is not known. Base qualities are not recorded, but no much larger clone differs from it by a single base. This sample is part of a study of blood T cell repertoires in COVID-19 (TCRdb year 2020). Background for the entire study: Samples from collaborators originated in the United States, Italy and Spain and spanned both the acute and convalescent phases of COVID-19. Deeply sampled blood TCRbeta repertoires from subjects exposed to, actively infected with, or recovered from COVID-19 were included in the dataset. A de-identified subject ID, COVID-19 status, age in years and sex were almost always included in the sample metadata. A freely available public database, intended as a resource for researchers studying the immune response to SARS-CoV-2, is where the repertoires were released. Samples were obtained from the ongoing ImmuneRACE study (first 160 participants) and from some 1,300 subjects provided by 6 global collaborators. The material from the prospective study consisted of cDNA or gDNA derived from T cells, B-cell-depleted T cells, or PBMCs. Where HLA class I and class II types were available, the types were taken from metadata supplied by the sample provider, not from assay-based typing.

One collaborating source in Seattle enrolled patients while the patients were actively infected and followed the patients over time throughout the course of disease. Whole blood was collected in K2EDTA tubes by collaborating institutions according to the institutions' own protocols. For TCRbeta analysis, collaborators shipped samples as frozen whole blood, isolated PBMCs, or DNA extracted from either of those sample types. Inclusive of the bounding cysteine and phenylalanine, the CDR3 is 16 residues long. Just the 48-base CDR3 DNA is kept, in frame starting at base 1. The germline V gene provides CDR1 LGHNA and CDR2 YNFKEQ. Germline trimming: 0 bases from V, 6 bases from J; junction bases outside gene matches: 7. TCRbeta CDR3 regions were amplified from genomic DNA by means of the immunoSEQ Assay, a bias-controlled multiplex PCR. As for the original processing: Within the assay, amplification of reference gene primers was used to estimate how many nucleated cells each sample contained. To quantify the absolute abundance of each unique TCRbeta CDR3 rearrangement, sequence reads were collapsed and filtered. For each sample, productive Simpson clonality was calculated by taking the square root of Simpson's diversity index across productive rearrangements. TCRdb retrieved this table from immuneACCESS and kept in-frame rearrangements only. Not all clones are present; in checked studies, unresolved V genes account for under half, and no reason is known for the remainder. That table gives V, J and clone size, and the DNA gave D and trimming. Here the sample has more than 150,000 clones; around 94% occur a single time. The leading ten clones occupy 0.76% of the sample.

Results and caveats for the whole study, not just this receptor: The quantity of clinical and demographic metadata differed by source and by participant and was supplied without curation.

The origin of this receptor is a man aged 25 to 40 with COVID-19, enrolled during active disease. The chain joins TRBV4-2 to TRBJ2-1, with 8 bases aligning to TRBD2. Sample: peripheral blood. The CDR3 has the sequence CASSQDWRGASNEQFF. The nucleotides read TGTGCCAGCAGCCAAGACTGGCGGGGGGCGAGCAATGAGCAGTTCTTC.